This is a list of T cell receptor beta chains from one sample in a study of blood T cell repertoires in COVID-19. Only in-frame clones appear in the TCRdb table, and some are missing; sequencing was by immunoSEQ multiplex PCR. The repertoire holds 400,000 or so clones, 88% seen once, with approximately 2.1% in the top ten. Sequenced sample: PBMCs or T cells enriched from blood (not recorded which). The receptors were gathered from a woman aged 40 to 50 with acute COVID-19. The CDR3 runs from the conserved cysteine through the conserved F or W. A D gene is named only where the DNA matches it firmly. For some rows the clone size is stated as once, few or many, or as a class when expanded; others skip it.

TRBV5-4	.	TRBJ1-2	.	TGTGCCAGCAGCTTGGAATCCGTTTTTGACTATGGCTACACCTTC	CASSLESVFDYGYTF
TRBV27	TRBD2	TRBJ2-2	.	TGTGCCAGCCGGGGGGGTCGGAACACCGGGGAGCTGTTTTTT	CASRGGRNTGELFF
TRBV7-2	.	TRBJ1-2	.	TGTGCCAGCAGCTTTGAGGGTTACTATGGCTACACCTTC	CASSFEGYYGYTF
TRBV6-5	TRBD1	TRBJ1-4	.	TGTGCCAGCATGGGGACAGGGGGTGTTAATGAAAAACTGTTTTTT	CASMGTGGVNEKLFF
TRBV7-9	TRBD1	TRBJ1-4	.	TGTGCCAGCAGCGAAGACAGGGCTAATGAAAAACTGTTTTTT	CASSEDRANEKLFF
TRBV18	TRBD1	TRBJ1-3	.	TGTGCCAGCTCAACCGGGACAGGGGATAGATCTGGAAACACCATATATTTT	CASSTGTGDRSGNTIYF
TRBV5-1	TRBD1	TRBJ2-2	.	TGCGCCAGCAGCTTCGACAGGGAATTTAACACCGGGGAGCTGTTTTTT	CASSFDREFNTGELFF
TRBV5-4	TRBD2	TRBJ2-7	.	TGTGCCAGCAGCTTGGAAGCGGGGGGGTGGTACGAGCAGTACTTC	CASSLEAGGWYEQYF
TRBV5-1	.	TRBJ1-4	.	TGCGCCAGCAGCTTCGGACCAGGGTATGAAAAACTGTTTTTT	CASSFGPGYEKLFF
TRBV2	.	TRBJ2-3	.	TGTGCCAGCAGTGAAGCTAGCCAGGCCGGTGCGGGTACGCAGTATTTT	CASSEASQAGAGTQYF
TRBV4-2	TRBD1	TRBJ1-4	.	TGTGCCAGCAGCAGCCGGGACAGGGAGGCGGTGGAAAAACTGTTTTTT	CASSSRDREAVEKLFF
TRBV12-5	.	TRBJ2-7	.	TGTGCTAGTGGTTTGGCAGAACAGGGATTCCGGGGCGAGCAGTACTTC	CASGLAEQGFRGEQYF
TRBV2	.	TRBJ1-5	.	TGTGCCAGCAGTGGAGACGGGGGCAATCAGCCCCAGCATTTT	CASSGDGGNQPQHF
TRBV2	TRBD1	TRBJ1-5	.	TGTGCCAGCTGCCGGGACAGAGGCAATCAGCCCCAGCATTTT	CASCRDRGNQPQHF
TRBV2	TRBD1	TRBJ1-2	once	TGTGCCAGCAGGCCCGACAGGGGTTCTGGCTACACCTTC	CASRPDRGSGYTF
TRBV6-2/TRBV6-3	.	TRBJ1-3	.	TGTGCCAGCAGTCGATCAGGGGATGAGGACACCATATATTTT	CASSRSGDEDTIYF
TRBV7-8	.	TRBJ1-1	.	TGTGCCAGCAGCTCCGGGGGATCGGGAACTGAAGCTTTCTTT	CASSSGGSGTEAFF
TRBV6-1	TRBD1	TRBJ1-5	few	TGTGCCAGCAGTGATCCCAGGGGGAGCAATCAGCCCCAGCATTTT	CASSDPRGSNQPQHF
TRBV2	.	TRBJ1-2	.	TGTGCCAGCAGTGGCCGGGGGGCAAGGGGCTACACCTTC	CASSGRGARGYTF
TRBV29-1	TRBD1	TRBJ1-2	.	TGCAGCGGGGGACAGTTAAACTATGGCTACACCTTC	CSGGQLNYGYTF
TRBV12-3/TRBV12-4	.	TRBJ2-7	.	TGTGCCAGCAGTTTAGGTACAGGGACCGAGCAGTACTTC	CASSLGTGTEQYF
TRBV28	.	TRBJ1-2	.	TGTGCCAGCGTGGGAGCGGACTATGGCTACACCTTC	CASVGADYGYTF
TRBV3-1/TRBV3-2	TRBD1	TRBJ1-1	.	TGTGCCAGCAGCCTTACAGGGGAGAGGACTGAAGCTTTCTTT	CASSLTGERTEAFF
TRBV2	.	TRBJ2-2	.	TGTGCCAGCAGATCGGACAGAGCGAACACCGGGGAGCTGTTTTTT	CASRSDRANTGELFF
TRBV4-1	.	TRBJ1-1	.	TGCGCCAGCAGCGTTCCAAACACTGAAGCTTTCTTT	CASSVPNTEAFF
TRBV30	.	TRBJ2-1	.	TGTGCCTGGAGTGTATTGCAGAATGGCCTCAATGAGCAGTTCTTC	CAWSVLQNGLNEQFF
TRBV4-2	TRBD1	TRBJ2-7	.	TGTGCCAGCAGCCAAGATCCGGGACAGGTGACCTACGAGCAGTACTTC	CASSQDPGQVTYEQYF
TRBV2	TRBD1	TRBJ1-4	few	TGTGCCAGCAGGCTTACAGGGGGAGCGAATGAAAAACTGTTTTTT	CASRLTGGANEKLFF
TRBV6-6	.	TRBJ1-5	.	TGTGCCAGCAGCTACACGGGGGGGCTCAATCAGCCCCAGCATTTT	CASSYTGGLNQPQHF
TRBV3-1/TRBV3-2	.	TRBJ1-2	.	TGTGCCAGCAGCCAAGGTACTGACTTCTATGGCTACACCTTC	CASSQGTDFYGYTF
TRBV12-3/TRBV12-4	.	TRBJ2-4	.	TGTGCCAGCAGTTTAGACAGGGCTAACATTCAGTACTTC	CASSLDRANIQYF
TRBV6-5	TRBD1	TRBJ1-2	few	TGTGCCAGCAGACAAACAGGGGATGAGAATGGCTACACCTTC	CASRQTGDENGYTF
TRBV27	TRBD2	TRBJ2-7	.	TGTGCCAGCAGTTTACGCTCCGGGACTAGCGTTTCCTACGAGCAGTACTTC	CASSLRSGTSVSYEQYF
TRBV7-2	.	TRBJ2-1	.	TGTGCCAGCAGCTTGACACGGAACAATGAGCAGTTCTTC	CASSLTRNNEQFF
TRBV2	TRBD1	TRBJ1-2	few	TGTGCCAGCAGCCGGGACAGGGGGTCCTATGGCTACACCTTC	CASSRDRGSYGYTF
TRBV19	.	TRBJ1-5	.	TGTGCCAGTCAGTATGAGGCCAATCAGCCCCAGCATTTT	CASQYEANQPQHF
TRBV6-5	.	TRBJ1-2	.	TGTGCCAGCAGACAGGGTTCGGGTCATGGCTACACCTTC	CASRQGSGHGYTF
TRBV6-1	TRBD1	TRBJ1-6	.	TGTGCCAGCAGTGACCCCGGGACAGGGTATAATTCACCCCTCCACTTT	CASSDPGTGYNSPLHF
TRBV30	TRBD2	TRBJ2-5	.	TGTGCCTGGGGTGAGACGGGAGGGCAAGAGACCCAGTACTTC	CAWGETGGQETQYF
TRBV6-5	.	TRBJ1-3	.	TGTGCCAGCACCAAGGAGGGGCGCCGAGGAAACACCATATATTTT	CASTKEGRRGNTIYF
TRBV19	.	TRBJ2-6	.	TGTGCCAGTAGTGTGACAGTGCTCTCTGGGGCCAACGTCCTGACTTTC	CASSVTVLSGANVLTF
TRBV10-2	.	TRBJ1-5	.	TGCGCCAGCAGCGAGCGGAGTCAGCCCCAGCATTTT	CASSERSQPQHF
TRBV18	.	TRBJ2-7	once	TGTGCCAGCTCACCAGCGGGGGCAGGGGAGCAGTACTTC	CASSPAGAGEQYF
TRBV24-1	.	TRBJ2-5	once	TGTGCCACCAGTGATTCAGGGGTTATGGGGCAAGAGACCCAGTACTTC	CATSDSGVMGQETQYF
TRBV5-1	.	TRBJ2-6	.	TGCGCCAGCAGCTTCTCCCGGGGTGCTGGGGCCAACGTCCTGACTTTC	CASSFSRGAGANVLTF
TRBV6-5	TRBD1	TRBJ1-1	once	TGTGCCAGCATTCGAAGGGGGCGCATAACTGAAGCTTTCTTT	CASIRRGRITEAFF
TRBV19	.	TRBJ1-2	.	TGTGCCGCTAGAGGGGGAGCCCGTGAAGGCTACACCTTC	CAARGGAREGYTF
TRBV24-1	TRBD1	TRBJ2-3	.	TGTGCCACCAGTGACCCAACCGGGACAGGGCGCACAGATACGCAGTATTTT	CATSDPTGTGRTDTQYF
TRBV5-5	.	TRBJ2-6	.	TGTGCCAGCAGCCGACTTGGCGGGGCAGGACCTTCTGGGGCCAACGTCCTGACTTTC	CASSRLGGAGPSGANVLTF
TRBV11-2	TRBD2	TRBJ2-3	.	TGTGCCAGCAGCCGAAGGTCGACTAGCGGGACTAACACAGATACGCAGTATTTT	CASSRRSTSGTNTDTQYF
TRBV5-6	TRBD1	TRBJ1-2	.	TGTGCCACACAGGGGGCAGGCTATGGCTACACCTTC	CATQGAGYGYTF
TRBV9	.	TRBJ1-2	.	TGTGCCAGCAGCGTAGAGGGTCCGGGGGGTTTTGGTGGCTACACCTTC	CASSVEGPGGFGGYTF
TRBV12-3/TRBV12-4	.	TRBJ2-3	.	TGTGCCACCGGCACAGGGACAGATACGCAGTATTTT	CATGTGTDTQYF
TRBV29-1	.	TRBJ1-2	once	TGCAGCGTTGAAGACGGGAGACACACCTTC	CSVEDGRHTF
TRBV5-8	.	TRBJ1-5	few	TGTGCCAGCAGCTCAACTCTTATTCGCCTGCATTTT	CASSSTLIRLHF
TRBV5-1	TRBD1	TRBJ1-1	.	TGCGCCAGCAGCCTTGGGACAGGGTTGGTTTCCACTGAAGCTTTCTTT	CASSLGTGLVSTEAFF
TRBV24-1	.	TRBJ2-1	.	TGTGCCACCAGTGATCACAACGCAGGGAACAATGAGCAGTTCTTC	CATSDHNAGNNEQFF